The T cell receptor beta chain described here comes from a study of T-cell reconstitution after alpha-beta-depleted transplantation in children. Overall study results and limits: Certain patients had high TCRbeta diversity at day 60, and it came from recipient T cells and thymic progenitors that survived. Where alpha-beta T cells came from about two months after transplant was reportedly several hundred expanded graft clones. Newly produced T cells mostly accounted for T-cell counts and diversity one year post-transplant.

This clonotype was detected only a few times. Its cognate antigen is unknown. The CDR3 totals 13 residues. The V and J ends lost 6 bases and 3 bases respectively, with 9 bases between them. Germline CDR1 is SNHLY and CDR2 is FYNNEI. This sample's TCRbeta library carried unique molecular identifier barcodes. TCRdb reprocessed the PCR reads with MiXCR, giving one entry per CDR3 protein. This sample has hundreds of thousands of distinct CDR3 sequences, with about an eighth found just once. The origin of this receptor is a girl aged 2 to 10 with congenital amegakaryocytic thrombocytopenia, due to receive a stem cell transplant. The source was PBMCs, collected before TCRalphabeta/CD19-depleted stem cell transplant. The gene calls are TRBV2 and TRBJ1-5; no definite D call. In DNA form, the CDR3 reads TGTGCCAGCAGGACGGGTTTCAATCAGCCCCAGCATTTT. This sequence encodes CASRTGFNQPQHF.